One sample yielded the 26 T cell receptor beta chains listed below, sequenced in a study of T-cell reconstitution after alpha-beta-depleted transplantation in children (dated by TCRdb to between 2015 and 2016). The library was produced with PCR. Sequencing used an Illumina HiSeq 2500. TCR library preparation used molecular barcoding, with unique molecular identifiers applied to normalize quantification of the TCRbeta repertoire. TCRdb reanalyzed the raw reads on its own, using fastp at Q25 for trimming and MiXCR for clone calling, and kept in-frame beta chains. Rows are unified per CDR3 protein, each entry keeping the most common DNA and genes. For this sample there are some 240,000 distinct CDR3 sequences; about 9.6% appear just once. Of the sample, around 5% is held by the ten largest clones. The sequenced sample was PBMCs from the stem cell graft donor, obtained from the stem cell graft. The source of these receptors is a human donor who donated a stem cell graft to a child with SCID.

This clonotype was observed at least ten times. The chain combines TRBV4-1 with TRBJ2-3, with D possibly matching TRBD2 (6 bases). Germline V gene lookup returns CDR1 MGHRA and CDR2 YSYEKL. V lost 5 bases and J lost 3, with 18 bases in between. The CDR3 totals 16 residues. The DNA for the CDR3 is TGCGCCAGCAGCTATCGAGCGGGTGGGGGAACAGATACGCAGTATTTT. Protein: CASSYRAGGGTDTQYF.

This clonotype showed up many times. The V gene is TRBV12-3 or TRBV12-4, the J gene TRBJ1-3; 7 nucleotides agree with TRBD1. With V trimmed by 3 bases and J by 0 bases, 5 bases remained unmatched. CDR3 length equals 16 residues. CDR3 sequence: CASSFGRTGSGNTIYF. CDR3 in DNA: TGTGCCAGCAGTTTCGGGAGGACAGGCTCTGGAAACACCATATATTTT.

There are many counts of this clonotype. The V and J genes are TRBV20-1 and TRBJ2-3; no definite D call. Germline V gene lookup returns CDR1 DFQATT and CDR2 SNEGSKA (reference sequence). The CDR3 has 14 amino acids. Trimming cost V 5 bases and J 0 bases, with 12 bases left between them. CDR3 protein: CSAAIRDSTDTQYF. The CDR3 nucleotides are TGCAGTGCTGCCATAAGGGATAGCACAGATACGCAGTATTTT.

In its sample, this clonotype was seen many times. The chain is built from TRBV19 and TRBJ2-5; D is uncertain. The germline V gene has CDR1 LNHDA and CDR2 SQIVND (reference sequence). V was shortened by 0 bases and J by 4 bases, with 18 bases between the two germline ends. CDR3 size: 17 residues. Here the CDR3 reads CASSIDREGRLRETQYF. The CDR3 region has the DNA TGTGCCAGTAGTATAGATCGAGAAGGCCGCCTCAGAGAGACCCAGTACTTC. The full variable domain, in which reference TRBV19 and TRBJ2-5 provide the parts outside the CDR3, is DGGITQSPKYLFRKEGQNVTLSCEQNLNHDAMYWYRQDPGQGLRLIYYSQIVNDFQKGDIAEGYSVSREKKESFPLTVTSAQKNPTAFYLCASSIDREGRLRETQYFGPGTRLLVL.

This clonotype was found many times. The chain joins TRBV5-1 to TRBJ2-5; 8 bases agree with TRBD1. This CDR3 region has 14 residues. CDR1 and CDR2 (germline): SGHRS, YFSETQ. V shed 0 bases and J 4 bases; nucleotides not matched to a gene: 2. DNA of the CDR3: TGCGCCAGCAGCTTGGCCGGGACAGGAGAGACCCAGTACTTC. Residues: CASSLAGTGETQYF.

This clonotype was seen many times. The CDR3 DNA reads as TGTGCCAGCAGCCCCATCGCGAGGGGGGCCTCCTACGAGCAGTACTTC. Its translation: CASSPIARGASYEQYF. The chain has TRBV3-1 and TRBJ2-7, with D perhaps given as TRBD1 or TRBD2 (6 bases each). The CDR3 has 16 residues. Trimming stripped 4 bases from V and 0 bases from J, with 16 bases between. Germline CDR1 and CDR2: LGHDT and YNNKEL (reference sequence).

This clonotype was counted at least ten times. The gene calls are TRBV28 and TRBJ1-4; 7 bases map to TRBD1. Germline CDR1 reads MDHEN; CDR2 reads SYDVKM. V lost 4 bases and J lost 8; bases outside the gene matches: 4. There are 13 residues in the CDR3. The CDR3 region has the DNA TGTGCCAGCAGTTCCCCGACAGGGGAAAAACTGTTTTTT. The encoded protein is CASSSPTGEKLFF.

This clonotype was recorded at least ten times. The chain carries TRBV5-1 and TRBJ1-3; D gene uncertain. Per the germline V gene, CDR1 is SGHRS and CDR2 is YFSETQ. CDR3 length: 16 amino acids. Trimming removed 4 bases at V and 0 bases at J, with 14 bases between. The CDR3 is CASSAHGSNSGNTIYF. The DNA for the CDR3 is TGCGCCAGCAGCGCTCACGGGTCAAACTCTGGAAACACCATATATTTT. The full variable domain, its missing parts supplied by reference TRBV5-1 and TRBJ1-3, is KAGVTQTPRYLIKTRGQQVTLSCSPISGHRSVSWYQQTPGQGLQFLFEYFSETQRNKGNFPGRFSGRQFSNSRSEMNVSTLELGDSALYLCASSAHGSNSGNTIYFGEGSWLTVV.

This clonotype has at least ten counts. V usage is TRBV19 and J usage is TRBJ1-5, with D perhaps TRBD1 (6 bases). This CDR3 region has 14 residues. From germline, CDR1 is LNHDA and CDR2 SQIVND (reference sequence). V gave up 4 bases and J gave up 6 bases, with 13 bases separating them. The CDR3 is CASSTGEAVQPQHF. In DNA form, the CDR3 reads TGTGCCAGTAGTACAGGGGAAGCGGTTCAGCCCCAGCATTTT.

This clonotype was observed at least ten times. The V call is TRBV5-1, the J call TRBJ2-7; D might be TRBD1 (5 bases). The CDR3 contains 15 residues. Trimming took off 2 bases at V and 3 bases at J, with 15 bases between the two ends. Germline CDR1 is SGHRS and CDR2 is YFSETQ. CDR3 DNA sequence: TGCGCCAGCAGCTTCAGTACAGGATTCGGCTACGAGCAGTACTTC. Amino acid sequence: CASSFSTGFGYEQYF.

This clonotype was counted many times. The genes are TRBV5-1 and TRBJ2-1, with 7 bases fitting TRBD2. The CDR3 consists of 14 residues. J lost 4 bases, V lost 5 bases, and 6 bases had no gene match. The germline V gene encodes CDR1 SGHRS and CDR2 YFSETQ. In DNA, the CDR3 is TGCGCCAGCAGTGAACTAGCGCCGTACAATGAGCAGTTCTTC. Its protein is CASSELAPYNEQFF.

This clonotype came up many times. The chain combines TRBV6-5 with TRBJ1-2, with D hard to call. This CDR3 region has 13 residues. CDR1 and CDR2 (germline): MNHEY, SVGAGI. Trimming stripped 0 bases from V and 6 bases from J, with 8 bases between. CDR3 in amino acids: CASSYSPVHGYTF. The CDR3 coding sequence is TGTGCCAGCAGTTACTCGCCAGTGCATGGCTACACCTTC.

CDR3 nucleotide sequence: TGTGCCAGCAGTCTAGACGCGGGGGGTTCAGATACGCAGTATTTT. Encoded protein: CASSLDAGGSDTQYF. The chain recombines TRBV12-3 or TRBV12-4 with TRBJ2-3; 8 positions agree with TRBD2. V was clipped by 5 bases and J by 4 bases; unmatched bases: 8. This CDR3 is built from 15 residues.

This clonotype was detected ten times or more. V is TRBV10-3 and J is TRBJ2-7; no clear D. Germline lookup yields CDR1 ENHRY and CDR2 SYGVKD. V lost 2 bases and J lost 0, with 5 bases in between. The CDR3 has 13 amino acids. The CDR3 protein is CAISEDGSYEQYF. CDR3 DNA sequence: TGTGCCATCAGTGAGGACGGCTCCTACGAGCAGTACTTC.

This clonotype was seen repeatedly, ten times or more. The gene calls are TRBV10-3 and TRBJ2-1; D possibly corresponds to TRBD2 (5 bases). The CDR3 is made up of 14 amino acids. CDR1 is ENHRY, CDR2 SYGVKD, per germline. With 4 bases removed from V and 5 bases from J, the gap between germline ends came to 12 bases. This CDR3 reads CAISGILGNNEQFF. The CDR3 DNA reads TGTGCCATCAGTGGGATACTCGGGAACAATGAGCAGTTCTTC.

This clonotype was counted only a few times. This rearrangement joins TRBV15 to TRBJ2-1; D gene ambiguous. With 0 bases removed from V and 2 bases from J, the gap between germline ends came to 11 bases. The CDR3 totals 16 residues. Germline V lookup: CDR1 LNHNV, CDR2 YYDKDF (reference sequence). The CDR3 DNA sequence: TGTGCCACCAGCAGAGAGGATACTCGAGCCTACAATGAGCAGTTCTTC. It codes for CATSREDTRAYNEQFF. Variable domain in full (rest from reference TRBV15 and TRBJ2-1): DAMVIQNPRYQVTQFGKPVTLSCSQTLNHNVMYWYQQKSSQAPKLLFHYYDKDFNNEADTPDNFQSRRPNTSFCFLDIRSPGLGDTAMYLCATSREDTRAYNEQFFGPGTRLTVL.

This clonotype was recorded at least ten times. J is TRBJ2-7 and V is TRBV5-1; 7 bases are shared with TRBD1. CDR3 length equals 17 residues. The V and J ends lost 1 base and 2 bases, in that order; junction bases with no gene match: 12. The germline V gene encodes CDR1 SGHRS and CDR2 YFSETQ. CDR3 bases: TGCGCCAGCAGCTTGTCGGCGTGGGGGACAGAAACCTACGAGCAGTACTTC. Its translation is CASSLSAWGTETYEQYF.

J is TRBJ1-1 and V is TRBV18; D is perhaps TRBD1 (5 bases). Trimming took 3 bases from V and 6 from J, leaving 8 bases between them. Germline CDR1 KGHSH, CDR2 LQKENI. The CDR3 length is 12 residues. CDR3 protein: CASSPDSAEAFF. The CDR3 DNA reads TGTGCCAGCTCACCCGACAGTGCTGAAGCTTTCTTT. Supplemented by reference TRBV18 and TRBJ1-1, the full variable domain reads NAGVMQNPRHLVRRRGQEARLRCSPMKGHSHVYWYRQLPEEGLKFMVYLQKENIIDESGMPKERFSAEFPKEGPSILRIQQVVRGDSAAYFCASSPDSAEAFFGQGTRLTVV.

In its sample, this clonotype was seen many times. The V and J genes are TRBV12-3 or TRBV12-4 and TRBJ2-5; 8 bases are a match to TRBD2. V shed 2 bases and J 5 bases; nucleotides not matched to a gene: 13. CDR3 size: 17 residues. CDR3 sequence: CASSLRFGRGGGETQYF. Here the CDR3 DNA reads TGTGCCAGCAGTTTACGGTTCGGACGGGGGGGAGGGGAGACCCAGTACTTC.

This clonotype was counted ten times or more. The chain joins TRBV12-3 or TRBV12-4 to TRBJ2-1, with D tentatively TRBD1 (6 bases). Trimming removed 7 bases from V and 10 bases from J, with 17 bases in between. This CDR3 is built from 13 residues. CDR3 sequence: CASNSGWGTEQFF. Written as DNA, the CDR3 is TGTGCCAGCAATTCAGGATGGGGGACAGAGCAGTTCTTC.

This clonotype was recorded at least ten times. The rearrangement links TRBV20-1 to TRBJ2-1, with 9 bases identical to TRBD1. CDR1 is DFQATT and CDR2 is SNEGSKA in the germline V gene (reference sequence). V dropped 6 bases and J dropped 4; count of bases not matched to a gene: 10. This CDR3 spans 15 amino acids. The CDR3 sequence is CSAHRTGALYNEQFF. CDR3 nucleotides: TGCAGTGCCCACAGGACAGGGGCTCTGTACAATGAGCAGTTCTTC.

The sample holds many counts of this clonotype. The V call is TRBV3-1, the J call TRBJ1-6, with D perhaps TRBD1 (6 bases). The CDR3 is made up of 16 amino acids. CDR1 is LGHDT and CDR2 is YNNKEL in the germline V gene (reference sequence). V was clipped by 1 base and J by 8 bases, with 15 bases between them. CDR3 nucleotides: TGTGCCAGCAGCCAAGGGCCCCAGGGGTATCATTCACCCCTCCACTTT. It translates to CASSQGPQGYHSPLHF.

As concerns this clonotype: A clone one base away is much larger, so this may be a read error. The chain joins TRBV5-1 to TRBJ1-1; maybe TRBD1 (5 bases). Germline-derived CDR1 and CDR2 are SGHRS and YFSETQ. This CDR3 is 19 amino acids long. V lost 4 bases, J lost 1 base, and 26 bases lay in between. The CDR3 DNA sequence: TGCGCCAGCAGCCCCGATGGGGACCAATCATGGGCCAGGAACACTGAAGCTTTCTTT. The encoded protein is CASSPDGDQSWARNTEAFF. Full variable domain (missing parts from reference TRBV5-1 and TRBJ1-1): KAGVTQTPRYLIKTRGQQVTLSCSPISGHRSVSWYQQTPGQGLQFLFEYFSETQRNKGNFPGRFSGRQFSNSRSEMNVSTLELGDSALYLCASSPDGDQSWARNTEAFFGQGTRLTVV.

This clonotype was detected ten times or more. The gene calls are TRBV10-3 and TRBJ1-1; D not resolved. V lost 5 bases and J 3 bases, leaving 10 bases between the germline ends. The CDR3 is made up of 13 amino acids. Germline V gene lookup returns CDR1 ENHRY and CDR2 SYGVKD. In DNA, the CDR3 is TGTGCCATCAGTCGGACTGGGGACACTGAAGCTTTCTTT. This gives the protein CAISRTGDTEAFF.

In this sample, this clonotype turned up many times. This chain links TRBV5-1 with TRBJ2-7; TRBD1 matches at 8 bases. The CDR3 totals 15 residues. Germline CDR1 reads SGHRS; CDR2 reads YFSETQ. The ends lost 1 base at V and 0 bases at J; junction bases unmatched: 3. CDR3 coding DNA: TGCGCCAGCAGCTTGAGGACAGGGCTCTCCTACGAGCAGTACTTC. It codes for CASSLRTGLSYEQYF.

The chain recombines TRBV5-1 with TRBJ2-7, with 12 bases lining up with TRBD1. The CDR3 covers 14 residues. J lost 5 bases, V lost 4 bases, and 4 bases had no gene match. Germline V gene sequence: CDR1 SGHRS, CDR2 YFSETQ. The CDR3 spells CASSHGTGGNEQYF. As DNA, the CDR3 is TGCGCCAGCAGCCACGGGACAGGGGGCAACGAGCAGTACTTC.